Listed below are T cell receptor beta chains from one sample, sequenced in a study of PD-1 blockade in mismatch repair-deficient tumors. Measured with immunoSEQ multiplex PCR; TCRdb has only the in-frame clones, and not every one. Of roughly 37,000 clones detected, over 80% appear once; the ten largest clones hold roughly 0.98%. This sample comprised PBMCs, obtained roughly 40 weeks after starting pembrolizumab. The receptors were gathered from an adult with mismatch repair-deficient cancer. Both conserved end residues are part of each CDR3. D genes are given only for firm matches. For some rows the clone size is stated as once, few or many, or as a class when expanded; others skip it.

j_call d_call v_call clone_size cdr3_nt cdr3_aa
TRBJ2-2 . TRBV9 . TGTGCCAGCAGCTCTCGGGTGAACACCGGGGAGCTGTTTTTT CASSSRVNTGELFF
TRBJ1-6 . TRBV9 . TGTGCCAGCAGCGTTGGGGCGAGCTCCTATAATTCACCCCTCCACTTT CASSVGASSYNSPLHF
TRBJ1-2 . TRBV6-1 . TGTGCCAGCAAACCCGGGGGGGGTATTAACTATGGCTACACCTTC CASKPGGGINYGYTF
TRBJ1-4 . TRBV28 . TGTGCCAGCAGTCGGACATTCGGGGAAAAACTGTTTTTT CASSRTFGEKLFF
TRBJ2-1 TRBD2 TRBV5-1 . TGCGCCAGCAGCCCCGGACTAGTGTCCTACAATGAGCAGTTCTTC CASSPGLVSYNEQFF
TRBJ1-1 TRBD1 TRBV18 . TGTGCCAGCTCACGGACAGGGGTAATGAACACTGAAGCTTTCTTT CASSRTGVMNTEAFF
TRBJ2-7 TRBD2 TRBV7-7 . TGTGCTAGCAGCGCAGGGACTAGCGGGAGTGGCGAGCAGTACTTC CASSAGTSGSGEQYF
TRBJ2-3 TRBD2 TRBV18 . TGTGCCAGCTCACCAGTGGGCGGGAGGATCACAGATACGCAGTATTTT CASSPVGGRITDTQYF
TRBJ2-2 TRBD2 TRBV11-2 . TGTGCCAGCAGCTCCACAGGGACTAGCGGGTACACCGGGGAGCTGTTTTTT CASSSTGTSGYTGELFF
TRBJ2-1 TRBD2 TRBV18 . TGTGCCAGCTCACCCTCCCCCACTAGCGGGAGGCACAATGAGCAGTTCTTC CASSPSPTSGRHNEQFF
TRBJ2-7 . TRBV30 . TGTGCCTGGAGTGTTCGGTACGAGCAGTACTTC CAWSVRYEQYF
TRBJ1-6 . TRBV6-5 . TGTGCCAGCAGTTTGCAGGGCCGCTCCTATAATTCACCCCTCCACTTT CASSLQGRSYNSPLHF
TRBJ2-7 TRBD2 TRBV28 . TGTGCCAGCAGTCCCCCCGGGACTAGTCTCTACGAGCAGTACTTC CASSPPGTSLYEQYF
TRBJ2-5 . TRBV4-1 . TGCGCCAGCAGCCAGGCAAGCGGGTTTCAAGAGACCCAGTACTTC CASSQASGFQETQYF
TRBJ1-4 . TRBV7-9 . TGTGCCAGCAGCCCTCAAAAGGCGGTGTTGTTTGAAAAACTGTTTTTT CASSPQKAVLFEKLFF
TRBJ1-4 . TRBV6-5 . TGTGCCAGCAGTTACGTCCAAGGGGGTAGAGAAAAACTGTTTTTT CASSYVQGGREKLFF
TRBJ2-3 . TRBV5-6 . TGTGCCAGCAGCTTTTCTGGCGGGACGTACACAGATACGCAGTATTTT CASSFSGGTYTDTQYF
TRBJ2-1 . TRBV11-3 . TGTGCCAGCAGCTCCTGGGAGATCTACAATGAGCAGTTCTTC CASSSWEIYNEQFF
TRBJ2-7 TRBD2 TRBV2 . TGTGCCAGCAGTGAAGACGCGGGACTAGCGGGAAACGACGAGCAGTACTTC CASSEDAGLAGNDEQYF
TRBJ2-7 TRBD1 TRBV11-2 few TGTGCCAGCAGCCACGACAGGGGGCCCTCCTACGAGCAGTACTTC CASSHDRGPSYEQYF
TRBJ2-2 . TRBV7-6 . TGTGCCAGCAGCTTAGCCCGCAGGGCCAGGGGCGGGGAGCTGTTTTTT CASSLARRARGGELFF
TRBJ2-5 . TRBV20-1 . TGCAGTGTCCTATGGCAAGAGACCCAGTACTTC CSVLWQETQYF
TRBJ1-1 TRBD1 TRBV2 . TGTGCCAGCAGCCAACCGGTCGACAGGGTGAACACTGAAGCTTTCTTT CASSQPVDRVNTEAFF
TRBJ1-2 TRBD1 TRBV5-4 . TGTGCCAGCAGCCCCGGACAGGGATACTATGGCTACACCTTC CASSPGQGYYGYTF
TRBJ2-7 TRBD1 TRBV27 . TGTGCCAGCAACAGGGGGCCCCCAACTACCTACGAGCAGTACTTC CASNRGPPTTYEQYF
TRBJ2-5 TRBD1 TRBV6-1 . TGTGCCAGCATGGGGCCCGGACAGGTTCAAGAGACCCAGTACTTC CASMGPGQVQETQYF
TRBJ2-1 TRBD2 TRBV18 . TGTGCCAGCTCAGATAATCAGATAGCGGGTAAAAATGAGCAGTTCTTC CASSDNQIAGKNEQFF
TRBJ2-7 TRBD2 TRBV14 . TGTGCCAGCAGCCGCTCGGGGGGGTCCTACGAGCAGTACTTC CASSRSGGSYEQYF
TRBJ2-1 . TRBV7-3 . TGTGCCAGCAGCGAGACTATCGGTTCCTACAATGAGCAGTTCTTC CASSETIGSYNEQFF
TRBJ2-3 TRBD2 TRBV28 . TGTGCCAGCAGTTTAGCCCTAGCGGGAGGGGATACGCAGTATTTT CASSLALAGGDTQYF
TRBJ1-1 . TRBV5-1 . TGCGCCAGCAGCTTGGTACTGGGGGCAAGTACTGAAGCTTTCTTT CASSLVLGASTEAFF
TRBJ2-5 TRBD1 TRBV6-6 . TGTGCCAGCAGTTACTCTGGACAGGGGGGGGAGACCCAGTACTTC CASSYSGQGGETQYF
TRBJ2-7 . TRBV5-1 . TGCGCCAGCAGCTTGGAGAGCTTTTCGGGTTACGAGCAGTACTTC CASSLESFSGYEQYF
TRBJ2-7 TRBD1 TRBV7-2 . TGTGCCAGCAGATCCCACCCTCCCCGGGACAGTATCATGTACGAGCAGTACTTC CASRSHPPRDSIMYEQYF
TRBJ1-3 TRBD1 TRBV5-1 . TGCGCCAGCAGCCCGACAGGGAAAAGGGCTGGAAACACCATATATTTT CASSPTGKRAGNTIYF
TRBJ1-1 TRBD1 TRBV11-2 . TGTGCCAGCAGCTCGACAGGGGGGGACACTGAAGCTTTCTTT CASSSTGGDTEAFF
TRBJ2-1 . TRBV2 once TGTGCCAGCAAGCGAAAAACGGTATTGAATGAGCAGTTCTTC CASKRKTVLNEQFF
TRBJ2-7 . TRBV5-1 few TGCGCCAGCAGCTTGGAGGGGGGGTTCTACGAGCAGTACTTC CASSLEGGFYEQYF
TRBJ2-1 TRBD2 TRBV23-1 . TGCGCCAGCAGTCAACTCGGGACTAGCGGAGGTGAGCAGTTCTTC CASSQLGTSGGEQFF
TRBJ2-3 TRBD1 TRBV2 . TGTGCCAGCAGTCAGGGGAACAGGGGGATGGCAGATACGCAGTATTTT CASSQGNRGMADTQYF
TRBJ1-1 TRBD1 TRBV6-5 . TGTGCCAGCAGTTACACCAGGGGGAGCACTGAAGCTTTCTTT CASSYTRGSTEAFF
TRBJ1-1 . TRBV25-1 . TGTGCCAGCACCGGACAGAGGAACACTGAAGCTTTCTTT CASTGQRNTEAFF
TRBJ2-7 TRBD2 TRBV7-6 . TGTGCCAGCAGTCGGGGCCGGACTAGCGGGCCAAATGCTTCCTACGAGCAGTACTTC CASSRGRTSGPNASYEQYF
TRBJ1-1 . TRBV28 . TGTGCCAGCAGTTTGTACAGAACCGACACTGAAGCTTTCTTT CASSLYRTDTEAFF
TRBJ2-7 TRBD2 TRBV29-1 few TGCAGCGGGGGGGATAGCGGGAGTTTCTACGAGCAGTACTTC CSGGDSGSFYEQYF
TRBJ2-1 TRBD2 TRBV10-1 . TGCGCCAGCAGTGAGTGGAGTAGCGGGTCCTACAATGAGCAGTTCTTC CASSEWSSGSYNEQFF
TRBJ1-3 TRBD1 TRBV2 . TGTGCCAGCAGCCCCAAGGGGGCCCCTAACTCTGGAAACACCATATATTTT CASSPKGAPNSGNTIYF
TRBJ1-1 . TRBV7-9 few TGTGCCAGCAGCACTCAAGGGGGCACTGAAGCTTTCTTT CASSTQGGTEAFF